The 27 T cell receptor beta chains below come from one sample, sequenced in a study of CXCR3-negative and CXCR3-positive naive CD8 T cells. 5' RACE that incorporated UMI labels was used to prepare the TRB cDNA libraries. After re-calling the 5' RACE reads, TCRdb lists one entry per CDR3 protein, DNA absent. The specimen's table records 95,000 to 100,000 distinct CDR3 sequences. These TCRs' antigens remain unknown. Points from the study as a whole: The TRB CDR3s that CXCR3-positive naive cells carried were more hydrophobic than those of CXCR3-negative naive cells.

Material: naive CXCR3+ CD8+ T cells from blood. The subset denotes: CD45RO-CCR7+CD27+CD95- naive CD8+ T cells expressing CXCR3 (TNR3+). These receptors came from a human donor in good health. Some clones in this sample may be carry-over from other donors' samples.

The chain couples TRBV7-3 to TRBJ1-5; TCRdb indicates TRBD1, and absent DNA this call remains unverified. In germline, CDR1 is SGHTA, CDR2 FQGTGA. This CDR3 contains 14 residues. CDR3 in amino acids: CASSRGQCAQPQHF.

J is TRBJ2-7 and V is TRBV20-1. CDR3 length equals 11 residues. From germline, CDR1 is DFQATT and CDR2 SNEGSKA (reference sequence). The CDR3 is CSASRSYEQYF.

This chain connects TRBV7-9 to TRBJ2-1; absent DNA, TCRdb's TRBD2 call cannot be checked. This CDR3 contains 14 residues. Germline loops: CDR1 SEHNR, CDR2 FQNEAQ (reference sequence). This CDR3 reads CAGLAGERYNEQFF.

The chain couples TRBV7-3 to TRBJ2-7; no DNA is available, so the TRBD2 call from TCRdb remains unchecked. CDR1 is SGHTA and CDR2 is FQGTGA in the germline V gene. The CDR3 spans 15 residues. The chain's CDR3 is CASSPSGSMYYEQYF.

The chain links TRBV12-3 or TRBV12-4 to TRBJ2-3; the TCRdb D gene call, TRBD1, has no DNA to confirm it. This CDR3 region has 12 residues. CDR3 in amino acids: CASSSPADTQYF.

The CDR3 spells CAIMNDRGPETPYF. This chain links TRBV10-3 with TRBJ2-5; TCRdb outputs TRBD1, but without DNA this stays unchecked. Germline CDR1 ENHRY, CDR2 SYGVKD. There are 14 residues in the CDR3.

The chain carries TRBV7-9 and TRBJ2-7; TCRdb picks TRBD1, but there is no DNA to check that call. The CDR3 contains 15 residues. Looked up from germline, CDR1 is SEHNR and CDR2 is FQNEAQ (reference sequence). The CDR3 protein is CASSSRQGPPYEQYF.

CDR3 sequence reads: CASSLGGILYEQYF. This chain connects TRBV7-9 to TRBJ2-7. This CDR3 region has 14 residues. Germline CDR1 is SEHNR and CDR2 is FQNEAQ (reference sequence).

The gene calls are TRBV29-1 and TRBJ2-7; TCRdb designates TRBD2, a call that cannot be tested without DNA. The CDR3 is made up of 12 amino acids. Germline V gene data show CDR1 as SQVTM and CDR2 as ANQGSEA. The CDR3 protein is CSFAGLYYEQYF.

The CDR3 reads CASSQGPSGGTTYEQYF. The chain recombines TRBV14 with TRBJ2-7; TCRdb's assignment of TRBD2 cannot be checked, as there is no DNA. The CDR3 covers 17 residues. Looked up from germline, CDR1 is SGHDN and CDR2 is FVKESK.

The CDR3 reads CASSEADENTEAFF. The rearrangement uses TRBV6-1 and TRBJ1-1. Germline V gene data show CDR1 as MNHNS and CDR2 as SASEGT. CDR3 length: 14 amino acids.

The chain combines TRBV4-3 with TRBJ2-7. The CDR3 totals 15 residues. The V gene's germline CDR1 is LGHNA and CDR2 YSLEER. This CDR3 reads CASSQGHSSLHEQYF.

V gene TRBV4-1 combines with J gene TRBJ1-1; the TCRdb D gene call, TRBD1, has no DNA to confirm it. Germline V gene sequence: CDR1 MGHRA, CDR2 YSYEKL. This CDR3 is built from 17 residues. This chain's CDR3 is CASSYGGAGAMGTEAFF.

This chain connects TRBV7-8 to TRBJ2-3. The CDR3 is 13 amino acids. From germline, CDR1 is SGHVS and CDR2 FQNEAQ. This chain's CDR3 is CASSLVNGDTQYF.

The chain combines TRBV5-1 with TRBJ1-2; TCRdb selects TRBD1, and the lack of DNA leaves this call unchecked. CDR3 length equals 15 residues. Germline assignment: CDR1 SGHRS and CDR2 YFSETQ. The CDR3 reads CASSPRTGDNYGYTF.

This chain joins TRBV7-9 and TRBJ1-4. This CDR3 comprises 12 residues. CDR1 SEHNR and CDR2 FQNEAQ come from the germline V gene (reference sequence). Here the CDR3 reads CASSSPNEKLFF.

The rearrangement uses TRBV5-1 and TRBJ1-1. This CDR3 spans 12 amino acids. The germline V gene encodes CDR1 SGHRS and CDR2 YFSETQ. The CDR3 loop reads CASSFNMGETFF.

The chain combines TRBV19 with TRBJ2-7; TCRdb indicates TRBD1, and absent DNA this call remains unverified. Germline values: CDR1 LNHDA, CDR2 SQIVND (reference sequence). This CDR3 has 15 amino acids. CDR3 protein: CASSIEDRASYEQYF.

The CDR3 loop is CSARVVVVNTEAFF. The chain couples TRBV20-1 to TRBJ1-1. Germline V lookup: CDR1 DFQATT, CDR2 SNEGSKA (reference sequence). The CDR3 contains 14 residues.

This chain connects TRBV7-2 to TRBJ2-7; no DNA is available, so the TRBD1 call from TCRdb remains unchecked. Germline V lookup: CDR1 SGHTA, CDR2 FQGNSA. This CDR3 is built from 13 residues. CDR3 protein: CASSFTGIYEQYF.

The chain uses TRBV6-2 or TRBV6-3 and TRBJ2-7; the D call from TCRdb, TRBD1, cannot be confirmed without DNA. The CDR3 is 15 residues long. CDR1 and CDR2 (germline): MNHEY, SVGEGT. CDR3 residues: CASSYGQGTPYEQYF.

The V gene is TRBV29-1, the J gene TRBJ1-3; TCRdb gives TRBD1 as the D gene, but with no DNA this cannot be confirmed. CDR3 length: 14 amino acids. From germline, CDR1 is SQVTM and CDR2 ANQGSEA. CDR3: CSASGTGYGNTIYF.

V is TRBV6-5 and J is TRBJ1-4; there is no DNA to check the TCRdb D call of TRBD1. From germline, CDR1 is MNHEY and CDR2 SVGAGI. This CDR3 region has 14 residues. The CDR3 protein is CASSQQGTNEKLFF.

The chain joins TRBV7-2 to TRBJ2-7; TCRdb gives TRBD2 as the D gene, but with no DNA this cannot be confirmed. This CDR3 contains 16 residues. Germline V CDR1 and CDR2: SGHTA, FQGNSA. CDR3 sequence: CASSLSGGGSSYEQYF.

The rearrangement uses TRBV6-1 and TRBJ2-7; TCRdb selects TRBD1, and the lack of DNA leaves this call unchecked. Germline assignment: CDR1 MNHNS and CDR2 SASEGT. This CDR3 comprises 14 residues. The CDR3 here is CASSAGGVFYEQYF.

Here the CDR3 reads CASSPDRLSYEQYF. The gene calls are TRBV7-9 and TRBJ2-7; TCRdb's D call, TRBD1, is unchecked because there is no DNA. This CDR3 spans 14 amino acids. In germline, CDR1 is SEHNR, CDR2 FQNEAQ (reference sequence).

This CDR3 is CSVLEGGTSGSGANVLTF. The genes are TRBV29-1 and TRBJ2-6; checking the TCRdb D call of TRBD2 is not possible without DNA. The CDR3 sequence is 18 residues long. Germline V gene lookup returns CDR1 SQVTM and CDR2 ANQGSEA.